A selection of T cell receptor beta chains follows, all from one sample in a study of blood T cell repertoires in COVID-19. Only in-frame clones appear in the TCRdb table, and some are missing; sequencing was by immunoSEQ multiplex PCR. This sample has some 280,000 clones, with roughly 89% found just once. The source material was peripheral blood. These receptors were obtained from a woman between 35 and 50 years old who had recovered from COVID-19. CDR3s leave out the opening cysteine and the closing phenylalanine or tryptophan. Fields, in order: J gene, V gene, CDR3 length, CDR3 protein.

TRBJ1-3	TRBV18	16	ASSQTGGFESSGNTIY
TRBJ2-7	TRBV19	14	ASSIGAGANPLEQY
TRBJ2-1	TRBV30	10	ACSGRRDEQF
TRBJ2-7	TRBV19	11	ASSLDSAYEQY
TRBJ2-7	TRBV6-5	13	ASRPDGVFSYEQY
TRBJ1-1	TRBV3-1/TRBV3-2	11	ASSQGGDTEAF
TRBJ2-3	TRBV5-1	13	ASSLAGGSPDTQY
TRBJ2-3	TRBV19	17	ASNGIGKRRGLAEPQWY
TRBJ2-3	TRBV4-1	11	ASSRQLADTQY
TRBJ2-1	TRBV10-3	12	AITDSGSWNEQF